The following is a T cell receptor beta chain sequence with its context. This sample stems from a study of preoperative IRX-2 immunotherapy in early breast cancer. The treatment: preoperative locoregional IRX-2 cytokine immunotherapy. Samples came from a phase Ib trial of preoperative locoregional IRX-2 cytokine immunotherapy. Germline V gene sequence: CDR1 MNHGY, CDR2 SAAAGT. The trim removed 6 bases at V and 2 bases at J, leaving 9 bases unmatched. The CDR3 sequence is 16 residues long. Sequencing was performed with immunoSEQ multiplex PCR; in TCRdb, only in-frame clones are kept and a portion is missing. The profile shows roughly 27,000 clones, approximately 81% of them singletons.

The gene calls are TRBV6-8 and TRBJ2-3; 9 bases agree with TRBD2. The origin of this receptor is a human donor with breast cancer. The source was lymph node tissue, collected after IRX-2 immunotherapy. The CDR3 sequence is CASRPRLAEYTDTQYF. The CDR3, as DNA: TGTGCCAGCAGGCCTCGACTAGCGGAGTACACAGATACGCAGTATTTT.